The TCR beta chain under discussion was sequenced for a study of shared clonotypes between healthy human individuals. Study results and limitations: Sequencing depth was predicted to influence how clonotypes are shared among donors.

This clone was detected once. The target antigen is unknown. Repertoires were generated with immunoSEQ multiplex PCR, while TCRdb's copy carries only in-frame clones and drops some. The profile shows about 450,000 clones, 79% of them singletons. The CDR3 runs to 14 residues. V shed 0 bases, J shed 8 bases, and the junction held 2 bases outside the gene matches. CDR1 and CDR2 (germline): GTSNPN, SVGIG (reference sequence). Sequencing used PBMCs. The rearrangement links TRBV30 to TRBJ2-1, with 12 nucleotides matching TRBD1. The receptor was derived from a middle-aged woman in good health. Some clones in this sample may be carry-over from other donors' samples. Written as DNA, the CDR3 is TGTGCCTGGAGTGTTGGGACAGGGGGCTATGAGCAGTTCTTC. This encodes CAWSVGTGGYEQFF.